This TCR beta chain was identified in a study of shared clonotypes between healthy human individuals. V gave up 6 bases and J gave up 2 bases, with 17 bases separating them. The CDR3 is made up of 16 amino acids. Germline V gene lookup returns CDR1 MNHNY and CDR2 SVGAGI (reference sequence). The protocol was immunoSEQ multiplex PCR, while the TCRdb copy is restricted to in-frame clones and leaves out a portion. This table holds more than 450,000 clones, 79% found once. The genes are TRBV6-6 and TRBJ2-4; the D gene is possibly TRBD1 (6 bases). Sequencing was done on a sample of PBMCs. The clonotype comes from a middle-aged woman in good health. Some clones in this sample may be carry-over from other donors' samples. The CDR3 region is CASRDGAGVTKNIQYF. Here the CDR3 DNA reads TGTGCCAGCAGGGACGGGGCAGGGGTGACCAAAAACATTCAGTACTTC.